The 8 T cell receptor beta chains listed next were all sequenced from one sample in a study of response to subunit inactivated influenza vaccine. In TCRdb, the RT-PCR reads were re-called with MiXCR into one record per CDR3 protein. Of 650,000 to 850,000 distinct CDR3 sequences detected, approximately 15% appear once; the ten largest clones hold 5.5% to 8%. Sample: PBMCs from blood, taken less than 15 days before vaccination. These receptors all stem from a man aged 50 to 59 who received an inactivated influenza vaccine.

This clonotype was detected only a few times. The chain recombines TRBV20-1 with TRBJ2-3; D is unresolved. Germline V gene lookup returns CDR1 DFQATT and CDR2 SNEGSKA (reference sequence). The CDR3 covers 13 residues. Trimming took off 5 bases at V and 5 bases at J, with 14 bases between the two ends. For the CDR3, the DNA is TGCAGTGCTGGGTCCGCAGGTGTAGATACGCAGTATTTT. Amino acids: CSAGSAGVDTQYF.

In this sample, this clonotype turned up a few times. The gene calls are TRBV4-3 and TRBJ1-2; D is perhaps TRBD1 (6 bases). The length of the CDR3 is 13 residues. V dropped 6 bases and J dropped 0 bases, with 8 bases sitting between them. Germline CDR1 and CDR2: LGHNA and YSLEER. CDR3 protein: CASRDSPNYGYTF. The CDR3 DNA reads TGCGCCAGCAGGGACAGCCCTAACTATGGCTACACCTTC.

The rearrangement links TRBV20-1 to TRBJ2-7, with D tentatively TRBD2 (5 bases). The V end was cut by 3 bases, the J end by 5 bases, with 8 bases between. Germline V CDR1 and CDR2: DFQATT, SNEGSKA (reference sequence). The CDR3 has 11 residues. The CDR3 loop reads CSAREDNEQYF. CDR3 in DNA: TGCAGTGCTAGGGAGGATAACGAGCAGTACTTC.

The chain combines TRBV11-2 with TRBJ2-1; the D gene could be TRBD1 or TRBD2 (5 bases each). The CDR3 contains 15 residues. Trimming removed 1 base from V and 0 bases from J, with 7 bases in between. CDR1 SGHAT and CDR2 FQNNGV come from the germline V gene. DNA for the CDR3: TGTGCCAGCAGCTTAGGGGACCGCTCCTACAATGAGCAGTTCTTC. Translating gives CASSLGDRSYNEQFF.

This clonotype was counted only a few times. V is TRBV10-3 and J is TRBJ2-2, with TRBD1 matching over 7 bases. CDR1 is ENHRY and CDR2 is SYGVKD in the germline V gene. J was trimmed by 5 bases and V by 6 bases; bases with no gene match: 6. The CDR3 runs to 14 residues. The CDR3 loop is CAIRETGLTGELFF. The CDR3 region has the DNA TGTGCCATCAGAGAGACAGGGCTAACCGGGGAGCTGTTTTTT.

V usage is TRBV4-3 and J usage is TRBJ2-5, with a weak D call TRBD2 (6 bases). There are 18 residues in the CDR3. Per the germline V gene, CDR1 is LGHNA and CDR2 is YSLEER. The V gene lost 0 bases and the J gene lost 5 bases, with 22 bases spanning the gap. CDR3 amino acids: CASSQDIGGVTGEETQYF. The CDR3 coding sequence is TGCGCCAGCAGCCAAGATATTGGAGGGGTAACGGGTGAGGAGACCCAGTACTTC.

This clonotype has just a few counts. This chain joins TRBV5-1 and TRBJ2-1; D remains ambiguous. The CDR3 has 14 amino acids. V lost 4 bases, J lost 5 bases, and 13 bases lay in between. CDR1 is SGHRS, CDR2 YFSETQ, per germline. The CDR3: CASSQVLNHNEQFF. For the CDR3, the DNA is TGCGCCAGCAGCCAAGTTTTGAACCACAATGAGCAGTTCTTC.

The chain combines TRBV6-5 with TRBJ1-1; D not resolved. Germline V gives CDR1 MNHEY, CDR2 SVGAGI. Trimming stripped 7 bases from V and 7 bases from J, with 10 bases between. The CDR3 runs 11 residues. CDR3 protein: CASILGLEAFF. DNA for the CDR3: TGTGCCAGCATTCTAGGGCTTGAAGCTTTCTTT.